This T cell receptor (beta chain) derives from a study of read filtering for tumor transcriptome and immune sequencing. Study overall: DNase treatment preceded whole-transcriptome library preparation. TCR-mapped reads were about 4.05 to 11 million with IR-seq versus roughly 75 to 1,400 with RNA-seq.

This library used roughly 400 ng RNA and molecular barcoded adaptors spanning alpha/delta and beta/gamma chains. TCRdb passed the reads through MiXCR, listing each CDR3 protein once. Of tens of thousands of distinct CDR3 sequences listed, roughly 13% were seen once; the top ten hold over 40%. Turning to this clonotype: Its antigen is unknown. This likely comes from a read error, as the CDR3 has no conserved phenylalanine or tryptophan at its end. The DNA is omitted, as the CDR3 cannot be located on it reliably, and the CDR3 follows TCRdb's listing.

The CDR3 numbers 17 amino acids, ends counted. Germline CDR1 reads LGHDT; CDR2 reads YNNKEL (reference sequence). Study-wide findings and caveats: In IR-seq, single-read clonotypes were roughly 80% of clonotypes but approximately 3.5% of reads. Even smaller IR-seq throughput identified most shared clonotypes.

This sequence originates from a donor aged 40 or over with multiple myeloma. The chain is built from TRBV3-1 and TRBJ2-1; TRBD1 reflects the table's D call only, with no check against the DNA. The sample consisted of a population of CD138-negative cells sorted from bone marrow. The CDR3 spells CASSQDGPGTGNNEQIS.